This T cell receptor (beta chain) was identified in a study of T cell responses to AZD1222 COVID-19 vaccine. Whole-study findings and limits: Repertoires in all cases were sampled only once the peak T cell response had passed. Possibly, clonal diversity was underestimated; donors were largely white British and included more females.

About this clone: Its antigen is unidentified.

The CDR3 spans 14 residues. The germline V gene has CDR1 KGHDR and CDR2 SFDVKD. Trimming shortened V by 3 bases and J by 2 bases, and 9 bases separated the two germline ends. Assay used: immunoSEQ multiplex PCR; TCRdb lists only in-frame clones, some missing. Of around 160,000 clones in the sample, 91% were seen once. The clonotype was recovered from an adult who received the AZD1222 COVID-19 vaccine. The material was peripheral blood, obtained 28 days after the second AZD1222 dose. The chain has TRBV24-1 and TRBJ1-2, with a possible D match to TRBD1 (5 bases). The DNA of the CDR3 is TGTGCCACCAGTGATCGGGACGGAAACTATGGCTACACCTTC. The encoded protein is CATSDRDGNYGYTF.